These 9 T cell receptor beta chains came from one sample sequenced in a study of blood T cells in healthy people across ages. With a J-beta primer mix and a sample-barcoded 5' primer, a second PCR ran about 6 to 11 cycles. MiXCR, run by TCRdb on the 5' RACE reads, gives a single entry per CDR3 protein. This sample yields 600,000 to 850,000 distinct CDR3 sequences, of which approximately 25% are seen a single time; 9.4% belongs to the top ten. The sample was also reused in another study, on T cells of mothers and their children.

The sequenced sample consisted of blood. Receptors originate from a boy between 10 and 17 years old in good health.

This clonotype showed up just a few times. The rearrangement links TRBV24-1 to TRBJ2-1, with D maybe TRBD1 (5 bases). Trimming shortened V by 1 base and J by 5 bases, and 8 bases separated the two germline ends. Germline values: CDR1 KGHDR, CDR2 SFDVKD. The CDR3 is made up of 14 amino acids. CDR3 protein: CATSDLPGNNEQFF. CDR3 coding DNA: TGTGCCACCAGTGATTTACCAGGGAACAATGAGCAGTTCTTC.

V and J are TRBV3-1 and TRBJ2-5; D perhaps matches TRBD1 (6 bases). The V gene lost 4 bases and the J gene lost 0 bases, with 9 bases spanning the gap. Looked up from germline, CDR1 is LGHDT and CDR2 is YNNKEL (reference sequence). The CDR3 contains 14 residues. The CDR3, as DNA: TGTGCCAGCAGCCGGGACACGTACCAAGAGACCCAGTACTTC. It yields the protein CASSRDTYQETQYF.

A note on this clonotype: Relative to the germline gene, one junction end is altered; a read error may explain this. V usage is TRBV7-9 and J usage is TRBJ2-7, with D perhaps matching TRBD1 (5 bases). Per the germline V gene, CDR1 is SEHNR and CDR2 is FQNEAQ (reference sequence). There are 12 residues in the CDR3. CDR3 in amino acids: CASTLDSYEQYF. Written as DNA, the CDR3 is TGTGCCAGCACCTTAGACAGTTACGAGCAGTACTTC.

This clonotype was seen only a few times. The chain links TRBV6-1 to TRBJ1-4; D gene unclear. This CDR3 contains 16 residues. Trimming shortened V by 6 bases and J by 0 bases, and 14 bases separated the two germline ends. Germline CDR1 MNHNS, CDR2 SASEGT. CDR3 loop: CASSEPRAATNEKLFF. The CDR3 DNA reads TGTGCCAGCAGCGAACCTAGGGCAGCAACTAATGAAAAACTGTTTTTT.

The chain is built from TRBV27 and TRBJ2-5; TRBD2 aligns across 8 bases. The end of the DNA aligns better with TRBJ2-7, so the J call may be wrong. The germline V gene encodes CDR1 MNHEY and CDR2 SMNVEV (reference sequence). CDR3 length: 14 residues. CDR3 loop: CASSSGLDSYEQYF. CDR3 DNA sequence: TGTGCCAGCAGTTCGGGACTAGACTCCTACGAGCAGTACTTC.

The rearrangement uses TRBV19 and TRBJ1-2; TRBD1 agrees at 8 bases. V lost 9 bases to trimming and J lost 4 bases; unmatched junction nucleotides: 10. Germline CDR1 is LNHDA and CDR2 is SQIVND (reference sequence). The CDR3 totals 14 residues. The CDR3 DNA reads as TGTGCCAGCTCAATACAGGGGGGGCCCTATGGCTACACCTTC. Translating gives CASSIQGGPYGYTF.

The V and J genes are TRBV7-2 and TRBJ2-7, with a possible D match to TRBD1 (5 bases). The germline V and J ends were trimmed by 6 bases and 1 base, with 19 bases remaining between them. Per the germline V gene, CDR1 is SGHTA and CDR2 is FQGNSA. The CDR3 is 16 amino acids. The CDR3 sequence is CASRKSLDSRSYEQYF. CDR3 in DNA: TGTGCCAGCAGAAAATCACTTGACAGCCGTTCCTACGAGCAGTACTTC.

The V gene is TRBV28, the J gene TRBJ1-2, with TRBD1 as a possible D gene (5 bases). CDR1 is MDHEN, CDR2 SYDVKM, per germline. V lost 3 bases and J lost 3, with 11 bases in between. The CDR3 length is 14 residues. In DNA, the CDR3 is TGTGCCAGCAGTTTGGCGACAGCCTACTATGGCTACACCTTC. Protein product: CASSLATAYYGYTF.

Notes on this clonotype: At one boundary the junction diverges from the germline segment, which might be a read error. This chain uses TRBV27 with TRBJ2-1, with 10 bases fitting TRBD2. This CDR3 has 15 residues. Per the germline V gene, CDR1 is MNHEY and CDR2 is SMNVEV (reference sequence). CDR3 in DNA: TGTGTCAGCCGTAGCGGGGGGAGCTCCTACAATGAGCAGTTCTTC. Its translation is CVSRSGGSSYNEQFF.